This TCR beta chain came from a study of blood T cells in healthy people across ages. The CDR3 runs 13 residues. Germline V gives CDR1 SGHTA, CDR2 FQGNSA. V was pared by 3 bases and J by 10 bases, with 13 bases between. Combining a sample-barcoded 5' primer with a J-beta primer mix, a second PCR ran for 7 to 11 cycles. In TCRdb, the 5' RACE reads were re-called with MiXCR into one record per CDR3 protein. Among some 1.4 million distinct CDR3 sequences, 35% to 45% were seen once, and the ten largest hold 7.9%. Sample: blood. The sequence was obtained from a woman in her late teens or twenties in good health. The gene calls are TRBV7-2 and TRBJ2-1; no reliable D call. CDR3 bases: TGTGCCAGCAGCTTGGGTTGGCGATACGAGCAGTTCTTC. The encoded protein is CASSLGWRYEQFF.